The T cell receptor beta chain under discussion was sequenced for a study of vaccination effects on CD4 cells after COVID-19. Study-level results: By a late point after vaccination, infection- and vaccine-induced clones had shrunk markedly through clonal contraction.

The CDR3 is 14 amino acids. V gave up 4 bases and J gave up 8 bases, with 13 bases separating them. Germline values: CDR1 SGDLS, CDR2 YYNGEE. Upon completion of about 10 days in culture, CD4+ T cells were isolated. Points on this clone: Its antigen is unknown.

Some clones are missing from TCRdb's copy, which holds only in-frame ones; the method was immunoSEQ multiplex PCR. The sample lists more than 60,000 clones; more than 60% were seen once. This rearrangement joins TRBV9 to TRBJ1-6, with D possibly TRBD1 on 5 matching bases. The starting material was CD4+ T cells from PBMCs cultured without peptide, obtained before COVID-19 vaccination. This clonotype was obtained from a human donor who had a prior SARS-CoV-2 infection. The CDR3 spells CASSLGGGDSPLHF. Here the CDR3 DNA reads TGTGCCAGCAGCCTTGGGGGGGGTGATTCACCCCTCCACTTT.